Sequencing of this T cell receptor (beta chain) was carried out in a study of T cells after yellow fever vaccination. Germline trimming cut 0 bases from V and 1 base from J; bases unmatched to any gene: 0. This CDR3 comprises 16 residues. CDR1 is SGHRS and CDR2 is YFSETQ in the germline V gene. TCRdb re-called the 5' RACE reads through MiXCR, storing one row per CDR3 protein. Of about 14,000 distinct CDR3 sequences in the sample, approximately 7% were seen once. This clonotype was seen repeatedly, ten times or more. V and J are TRBV5-1 and TRBJ2-3; 12 bases line up with TRBD2. This clonotype was obtained from a man between 18 and 29 years old who received the YFV17D yellow fever vaccine. The sequencing used PBMCs, either bulk or a sorted T-cell subset (CD4+, CD8+, memory, or dextramer-sorted; not recorded which), collected on the day of the yellow fever booster vaccination. The CDR3 loop is CASSLGLAGGTDTQYF. For the CDR3, the DNA is TGCGCCAGCAGCTTGGGACTAGCGGGGGGCACAGATACGCAGTATTTT.